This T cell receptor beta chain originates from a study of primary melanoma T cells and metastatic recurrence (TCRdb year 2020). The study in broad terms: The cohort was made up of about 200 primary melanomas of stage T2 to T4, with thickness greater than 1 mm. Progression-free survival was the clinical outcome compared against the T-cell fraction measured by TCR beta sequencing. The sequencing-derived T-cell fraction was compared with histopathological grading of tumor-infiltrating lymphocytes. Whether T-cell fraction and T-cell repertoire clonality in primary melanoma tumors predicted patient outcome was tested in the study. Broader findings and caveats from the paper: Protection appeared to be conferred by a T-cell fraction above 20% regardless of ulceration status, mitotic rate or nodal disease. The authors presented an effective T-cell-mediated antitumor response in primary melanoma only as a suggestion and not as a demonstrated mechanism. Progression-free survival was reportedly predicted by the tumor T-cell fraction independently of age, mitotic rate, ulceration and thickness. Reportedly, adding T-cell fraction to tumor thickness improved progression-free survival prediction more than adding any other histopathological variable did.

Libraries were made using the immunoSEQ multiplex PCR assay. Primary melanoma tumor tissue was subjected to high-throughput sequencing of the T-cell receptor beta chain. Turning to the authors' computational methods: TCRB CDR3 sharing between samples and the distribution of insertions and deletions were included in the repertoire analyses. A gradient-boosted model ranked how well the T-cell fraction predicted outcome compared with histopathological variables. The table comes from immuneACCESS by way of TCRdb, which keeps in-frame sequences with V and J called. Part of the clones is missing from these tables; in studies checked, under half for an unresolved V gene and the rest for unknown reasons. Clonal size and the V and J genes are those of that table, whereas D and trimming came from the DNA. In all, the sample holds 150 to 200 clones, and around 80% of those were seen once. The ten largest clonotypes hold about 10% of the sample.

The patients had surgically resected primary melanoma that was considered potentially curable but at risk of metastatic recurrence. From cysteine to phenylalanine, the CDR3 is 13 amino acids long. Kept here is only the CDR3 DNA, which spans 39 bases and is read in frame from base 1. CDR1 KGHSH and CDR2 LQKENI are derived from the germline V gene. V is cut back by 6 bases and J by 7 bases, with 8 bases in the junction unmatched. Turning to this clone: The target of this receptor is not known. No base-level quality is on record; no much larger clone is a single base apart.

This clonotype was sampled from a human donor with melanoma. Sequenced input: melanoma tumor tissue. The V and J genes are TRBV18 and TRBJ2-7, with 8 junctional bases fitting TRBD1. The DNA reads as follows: TGTGCCAGCTCCCCAACCGACAGGGGTGAGCAGTACTTC. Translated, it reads CASSPTDRGEQYF.